This is a list of T cell receptor beta chains from one sample in a study of T cells in Graves' hyperthyroidism and ophthalmopathy. TCRdb processed the multiplex PCR reads anew with MiXCR; each CDR3 protein has one entry. This sample carries some 560,000 distinct CDR3 sequences, around 15% of them seen once, and the ten largest clones take approximately 13%. Sequencing was done on a sample of blood. The origin of the receptors is a woman in her thirties or forties with Graves' hyperthyroidism. Both conserved end residues are part of each CDR3. A D gene is named only where the DNA matches it firmly. The size of a clone is reported for some rows only, either as once, few or many, or as a class for expanded clones.

>TRBV12-3/TRBV12-4|-|TRBJ1-1|-
CASSTGINTEAFF
TGTGCCAGCAGTACCGGAATTAACACTGAAGCTTTCTTT
>TRBV4-1|-|TRBJ1-6|-
CASSQGDHPNSPLHF
TGCGCCAGCAGCCAAGGAGATCACCCAAATTCACCCCTCCACTTT
>TRBV28|-|TRBJ1-5|many
CASSLGRTVNQPQHF
TGTGCCAGCAGTTTAGGTCGTACGGTCAATCAGCCCCAGCATTTT
>TRBV6-1|-|TRBJ2-2|-
CASRLKGNTGELFF
TGTGCCAGCAGATTGAAGGGGAACACCGGGGAGCTGTTTTTT
>TRBV4-1|-|TRBJ2-5|-
CASSQKSQTQYF
TGCGCCAGCAGCCAAAAGAGCCAGACCCAGTACTTC
>TRBV5-1|TRBD2|TRBJ2-5|-
CASSRLAGAQETQYF
TGCGCCAGCAGCCGACTAGCGGGGGCCCAAGAGACCCAGTACTTC
>TRBV28|TRBD1|TRBJ2-1|many
CASSRGQPLTNEQFF
TGTGCCAGCAGTAGGGGACAGCCCTTAACCAATGAGCAGTTCTTC
>TRBV28|-|TRBJ2-6|many
CASTDRNSGANVLTF
TGTGCCAGCACAGACAGGAACTCTGGGGCCAACGTCCTGACTTTC
>TRBV5-1|TRBD2|TRBJ2-1|many
CASSLVGLASYNEQFF
TGCGCCAGCAGCTTGGTGGGACTAGCATCCTACAATGAGCAGTTCTTC
>TRBV19|-|TRBJ1-3|-
CASSVQAGNTIYF
TGTGCCAGTAGTGTCCAAGCGGGAAACACCATATATTTT
>TRBV27|TRBD2|TRBJ2-2|-
CASSFSTSGSSKNTGELFF
TGTGCCAGCAGTTTTTCTACTAGCGGGAGTTCCAAAAACACCGGGGAGCTGTTTTTT
>TRBV7-9|TRBD2|TRBJ2-1|many
CASSLGEGLNEQFF
TGTGCCAGCAGCTTGGGGGAGGGCCTCAATGAGCAGTTCTTC
>TRBV20-1|-|TRBJ2-2|-
CSAGDGTGELFF
TGCAGTGCGGGGGACGGCACCGGGGAGCTGTTTTTT
>TRBV28|-|TRBJ2-4|many
CASYSAGQKNIQYF
TGTGCCAGCTACTCCGCGGGACAGAAAAACATTCAGTACTTC
>TRBV28|TRBD2|TRBJ2-4|many
CASSSWGLAGVNIQYF
TGTGCCAGCAGTTCCTGGGGACTAGCGGGAGTAAACATTCAGTACTTC
>TRBV2|TRBD2|TRBJ2-1|many
CASSETRTVSGSNEQFF
TGTGCCAGCAGTGAAACCCGGACTGTGAGCGGGAGTAATGAGCAGTTCTTC
>TRBV5-4|-|TRBJ1-1|-
CASSLANRADPEAFF
TGTGCCAGCAGCTTGGCCAACAGGGCGGACCCTGAAGCTTTCTTT
>TRBV6-1|-|TRBJ1-5|many
CASSEFKRGGLYSNQPQHF
TGTGCCAGCAGTGAATTCAAGAGAGGTGGCTTATATAGCAATCAGCCCCAGCATTTT
>TRBV13|-|TRBJ2-1|-
CASSPPWTVSSYNEQFF
TGTGCCAGCAGCCCACCCTGGACGGTTAGCTCCTACAATGAGCAGTTCTTC
>TRBV27|-|TRBJ2-3|-
CASSLGQVGTDTQYF
TGTGCCAGCAGTTTGGGCCAGGTCGGCACAGATACGCAGTATTTT
>TRBV7-2|-|TRBJ1-5|many
CASTNPGQPQHF
TGTGCCAGCACCAACCCAGGTCAGCCCCAGCATTTT
>TRBV6-7|TRBD2|TRBJ2-3|few
CASSRVAGDSKKCPDTQYF
TGTGCCAGCTCGAGGGTAGCGGGAGACTCGAAAAAGTGCCCCGATACGCAGTATTTT
>TRBV6-1|TRBD2|TRBJ2-5|few
CASSGLAEPQETQYF
TGTGCCAGCTCAGGACTAGCGGAACCCCAAGAGACCCAGTACTTC
>TRBV7-2|TRBD1|TRBJ2-7|many
CASSHGRGFEQYF
TGTGCCAGCAGCCACGGCAGGGGGTTCGAGCAGTACTTC
>TRBV28|-|TRBJ2-7|many
CASSFDYEQYF
TGTGCCAGCAGTTTCGACTACGAGCAGTACTTC
>TRBV9|-|TRBJ2-5|many
CASSVGEETQYF
TGTGCCAGCAGCGTGGGGGAAGAGACCCAGTACTTC
>TRBV5-1|TRBD2|TRBJ2-1|many
CASSLSSGGYNEQFF
TGCGCCAGCAGCTTGTCGAGCGGGGGGTACAATGAGCAGTTCTTC
>TRBV6-2/TRBV6-3|-|TRBJ1-5|-
CASSKLGMPQHF
TGTGCCAGCAGTAAACTAGGGATGCCCCAGCATTTT
>TRBV29-1|TRBD2|TRBJ2-1|few
CSVDDGVGGGSYNEQFF
TGCAGCGTTGACGACGGAGTTGGGGGAGGGTCCTACAATGAGCAGTTCTTC
>TRBV11-2|TRBD1|TRBJ1-4|many
CASSFGQGLYEKLFF
TGTGCCAGCAGCTTCGGACAGGGCTTGTACGAAAAACTGTTTTTT
>TRBV19|-|TRBJ1-4|many
CASSMGQNNEKLFF
TGTGCCAGTAGTATGGGTCAGAATAATGAAAAACTGTTTTTT
>TRBV7-9|-|TRBJ2-2|few
CASSLTFPRGELFF
TGTGCCAGCAGCTTAACTTTCCCCCGGGGGGAGCTGTTTTTT
>TRBV27|-|TRBJ2-1|-
CASSLGGNENEQFF
TGTGCCAGCAGTTTAGGAGGGAACGAGAATGAGCAGTTCTTC
>TRBV28|-|TRBJ1-1|many
CASSGTRFTEAFF
TGTGCCAGCAGTGGGACAAGATTCACTGAAGCTTTCTTT
>TRBV4-1|-|TRBJ1-1|-
CASSQGQTSVNTEAFF
TGCGCCAGCAGCCAAGGTCAAACGTCAGTGAACACTGAAGCTTTCTTT
>TRBV5-1|-|TRBJ1-1|-
CASSLGTHMNTEAFF
TGCGCCAGCAGCTTGGGTACACACATGAACACTGAAGCTTTCTTT
>TRBV28|TRBD1|TRBJ1-5|many
CASLGTGGPQHF
TGTGCCAGCCTAGGGACAGGCGGGCCCCAGCATTTT
>TRBV20-1|TRBD2|TRBJ2-3|-
CSAPNKAGGADTQYF
TGCAGTGCGCCAAATAAAGCGGGAGGGGCAGATACGCAGTATTTT
>TRBV7-9|-|TRBJ2-3|few
CASSLASGIEADTQYF
TGTGCCAGCAGCTTAGCAAGTGGAATAGAGGCAGATACGCAGTATTTT
>TRBV6-6|TRBD1|TRBJ1-1|-
CASSYEGGVRATEAFF
TGTGCCAGCAGTTACGAAGGGGGCGTTAGGGCCACTGAAGCTTTCTTT
>TRBV6-1|-|TRBJ1-5|few
CASRWSRGSDQPQHF
TGTGCCAGCAGATGGAGCAGGGGTTCCGATCAGCCCCAGCATTTT
>TRBV5-6|-|TRBJ2-7|-
CASSLNGQRYEQYF
TGTGCCAGCAGCTTAAACGGGCAGCGCTACGAGCAGTACTTC